This T cell receptor beta chain was sequenced during a study of identical twins. Study conclusions and caveats: Zero-insertion findings could be partly confounded by invariant cells (MAIT and iNKT cells). Reduced insertions were recorded for abundant cord blood beta clonotypes, with no such pattern in memory repertoires.

The CDR3 has 17 amino acids. Per germline, CDR1 SGHVS and CDR2 FQNEAQ. Trimming removed 7 bases from V and 2 bases from J, with 20 bases in between. This clonotype was recorded many times. Its antigen is still unknown. Each cDNA held unique molecular identifiers, and template switching gave it a universal primer site. TCRdb recomputed calls from the 5' RACE reads with MiXCR, one row per CDR3 protein. The sample yields some 100,000 distinct CDR3 sequences, 5.5% to 7% seen once. V gene TRBV7-8 combines with J gene TRBJ2-2, with D hard to call. Sequencing was performed on memory T cells sorted from blood. The sequence was obtained from a woman in her fifties or sixties in good health. CDR3 DNA sequence: TGTGCCAGCAACCTGAGAGGCAGTCTCACCAACACCGGGGAGCTGTTTTTT. It encodes CASNLRGSLTNTGELFF.